This T cell receptor (beta chain) was captured by sequencing in a study of T cell responses to AZD1222 COVID-19 vaccine. Background on the study: Pooling covered second doses at about 4 or about 12 weeks. Study observations and caveats: Mostly white British, mostly female donors; authors suggested clonal diversity may be underestimated.

This clone was seen a handful of times. Its antigen is not known. Here immunoSEQ multiplex PCR was the method, and the copy in TCRdb shows in-frame clones only, minus some. This sample has about 86,000 clones; nearly 90% occur once, and the top ten carry around 5.8%. The CDR3 contains 16 residues. V was pared by 5 bases and J by 5 bases, with 15 bases of the junction left unmatched. CDR1 is MDHEN and CDR2 is SYDVKM in the germline V gene. The input for sequencing was peripheral blood, taken on day 0 of AZD1222 vaccination. The gene calls are TRBV28 and TRBJ2-7, with TRBD1 matching 7 bases. This sequence was found in an adult in good health. The CDR3: CASSPPRYRGVNEQYF. Here the CDR3 DNA reads TGTGCCAGCAGTCCCCCACGATACAGGGGCGTGAACGAGCAGTACTTC.